The following is a T cell receptor beta chain sequence with its context. The antigen is not known. This sample stems from a study of cytomegalovirus exposure and HLA in healthy donors. Only in-frame clones appear in the TCRdb table, and some are missing; sequencing was by immunoSEQ multiplex PCR. The repertoire holds around 230,000 clones, with 75% to 90% as singletons. Germline V CDR1 and CDR2: SGHRS, YFSETQ. The CDR3 runs to 16 residues. V gave up 3 bases and J gave up 7 bases; unmatched junction bases: 11. The donors were members of the validation cohort comprising roughly 130 subjects, separate from the roughly 600-subject first cohort. The study, taken as a whole, reports: The majority of TCR sequences were rare, yet some public TCRs appeared in many donors. In a later analysis, first-cohort TCR clusters were found to tend to co-occur in the 120 or so validation repertoires.

The material sequenced was PBMCs. The chain carries TRBV5-1 and TRBJ2-1; 9 bases map to TRBD1. This TCR was recovered from a woman aged 25 to 39 in good health and CMV-seropositive. CDR3 sequence reads: CASSSVPGQGHNEQFF. The DNA for the CDR3 is TGCGCCAGCAGCTCAGTCCCGGGACAGGGACATAATGAGCAGTTCTTC.